This T cell receptor (beta chain) stems from a study of shared clonotypes between healthy human individuals. Method: immunoSEQ multiplex PCR; TCRdb's copy keeps in-frame clones and lacks some. The table shows 2,500,000 or so clones, with roughly 93% occurring only once. Germline CDR1 and CDR2: SGDLS and YYNGEE. The length of the CDR3 is 13 residues. V was clipped by 6 bases and J by 6 bases; unmatched bases: 6. The clonotype was recovered from a man between 18 and 29 years old in good health. Some clones in this sample may be carry-over from other donors' samples. The sequenced material came from naive CD4+ T cells from PBMCs. Stated subset: CD45RA+ positively selected. V is TRBV9 and J is TRBJ1-3; 7 bases align to TRBD1. The CDR3 sequence is CASTPGGENTIYF. In nucleotides, the CDR3 is TGTGCCAGCACCCCAGGGGGGGAAAACACCATATATTTT.